These T cell receptor beta chains were read from a single sample in a study of siplizumab effects on memory and regulatory T cells. Clones were read by immunoSEQ multiplex PCR, and TCRdb kept only the in-frame ones, dropping some. The data contain approximately 75,000 clones, 93% of them singletons. The sequenced sample was CD8+ T cells sorted from blood. The origin of the receptors is a human donor in good health. Both conserved end residues are part of each CDR3. A D gene is named only where the DNA matches it firmly. Where a row states a size, it is once, few, many or the class of an expanded clone; other rows omit it.

J gene,V gene,clone size,D gene,CDR3 DNA,CDR3 protein
TRBJ1-1,TRBV7-9,once,NA,TGTGCCAGCAGCCCGACAGCCAACACTGAAGCTTTCTTT,CASSPTANTEAFF
TRBJ2-5,TRBV4-1,NA,TRBD2,TGCGCCAGCAGCCAAGATACGTGGGGCGGGGGGGCCGGAGAGACCCAGTACTTC,CASSQDTWGGGAGETQYF
TRBJ1-2,TRBV2,once,TRBD1,TGTGCCAGCCCGCAGATCACTGACAGGGTTCGCTATGGCTACACCTTC,CASPQITDRVRYGYTF
TRBJ1-2,TRBV5-1,NA,NA,TGTGCCAGCAGCTTGAGTGTCGGAGGGCACTATGGCTACACCTTC,CASSLSVGGHYGYTF
TRBJ2-5,TRBV27,NA,NA,TGTGCCAGCAGTCTTCCGGGGCTAGGAGAGACCCAGTACTTC,CASSLPGLGETQYF
TRBJ1-5,TRBV10-2,NA,NA,TGCGCCAGCAGTGAGGAGGGGGGGCTTCAGCCCCAGCATTTT,CASSEEGGLQPQHF
TRBJ2-7,TRBV2,NA,NA,TGTGCCAGCACGGAGGGATCCTACGAGCAGTACTTC,CASTEGSYEQYF
TRBJ1-3,TRBV19,NA,NA,TGTGCCAGTACACGTCCGGGGCTGAGCTCTGGAAACACCATATATTTT,CASTRPGLSSGNTIYF
TRBJ2-7,TRBV4-3,once,NA,TGCGCCAGCAGCCAAGATCCCCTTGGAGGGAACGAGCAGTACTTC,CASSQDPLGGNEQYF
TRBJ2-7,TRBV9,NA,NA,TGTGCCAGCAGCGTGCTTGGCGGCCAGGGGACCTACGAGCAGTACTTC,CASSVLGGQGTYEQYF
TRBJ2-7,TRBV11-2,NA,TRBD1,TGTGCCAGCAGCCCCCGGGACAGAACCTACGAGCAGTACTTC,CASSPRDRTYEQYF
TRBJ1-2,TRBV19,NA,NA,TGTGCCAGCAACCCCGGTGGGAACTATGGCTACACCTTC,CASNPGGNYGYTF
TRBJ2-3,TRBV4-1,NA,TRBD2,TGCGCCAGCAGCCCCGAGGCGGGGGGGGTCAAAAATACGCAGTATTTT,CASSPEAGGVKNTQYF
TRBJ2-1,TRBV13,NA,TRBD2,TGTGCCAGCAGCACTGGACTAGCGCGAAGCTCCTACAATGAGCAGTTCTTC,CASSTGLARSSYNEQFF
TRBJ2-1,TRBV4-1,NA,NA,TGCGCCAGCAGCCCAACCCCTGGAGAGCAGTTCTTC,CASSPTPGEQFF
TRBJ1-4,TRBV21-1,NA,NA,TGTGCCAGCAGCAAACAAAGGGAAAAACTGTTTTTT,CASSKQREKLFF
TRBJ1-2,TRBV11-1,NA,TRBD1,TGTGCCAGCAGCTTGGGTTTGGGACAGGGGATAAATGGCTACACCTTC,CASSLGLGQGINGYTF
TRBJ2-5,TRBV5-6,NA,TRBD2,TGTGCCAGCAGCCTGGAATTAGCGGGGGCGTTTGAGACCCAGTACTTC,CASSLELAGAFETQYF
TRBJ2-3,TRBV4-3,NA,TRBD2,TGCGCCAGCAGCCAAGCCGGGGGGGGAGATACGCAGTATTTT,CASSQAGGGDTQYF
TRBJ2-1,TRBV9,NA,TRBD1,TGTGCCAGCAGCGTTGGGGGACAGCCCAACAATGAGCAGTTCTTC,CASSVGGQPNNEQFF
TRBJ1-1,TRBV7-8,once,TRBD1,TGTGCCAGCAGCTCCCTGACAGGGGTCACTGAAGCTTTCTTT,CASSSLTGVTEAFF
TRBJ1-4,TRBV27,NA,TRBD1,TGTGCCAGCAGTTTAGTCCCTACAGGGGACCCTAATGAAAAACTGTTTTTT,CASSLVPTGDPNEKLFF
TRBJ1-1,TRBV27,NA,NA,TGTGCCAGCAGTCCTGAGGCAGGGACTAAGTTGGAAGCTTTCTTT,CASSPEAGTKLEAFF
TRBJ2-7,TRBV4-3,few,NA,TGCGCCAGCAGCGAAGGACAGACCTACGAGCAGTACTTC,CASSEGQTYEQYF
TRBJ1-1,TRBV27,NA,NA,TGTGCCAGCAGTGAGGCGGCGAACACTGAAGCTTTCTTT,CASSEAANTEAFF
TRBJ2-2,TRBV7-3,once,NA,TGTGCCAGCAGCTTAGGAGGGAACACCGGGGAGCTGTTTTTT,CASSLGGNTGELFF
TRBJ2-5,TRBV9,NA,NA,TGTGCCAGCAGCGTCGCGGGGGCTGAGGAGACCCAGTACTTC,CASSVAGAEETQYF
TRBJ2-7,TRBV11-2,NA,NA,TGTGCCAGCAGCTTTACCGGGCAGCCCGGGGGAAGGGAGCAGTACTTC,CASSFTGQPGGREQYF
TRBJ2-5,TRBV5-4,few,NA,TGTGCCAGCAGCTCGCCGGGGGAACGTCAAGAGACCCAGTACTTC,CASSSPGERQETQYF
TRBJ2-7,TRBV19,NA,NA,TGTGCCAGTAATGTCGGGACGCACTCCTACGAGCAGTACTTC,CASNVGTHSYEQYF
TRBJ1-1,TRBV5-6,NA,NA,TGTGCCAGCAGCTTGGCCCAGGAAGCTTTCTTT,CASSLAQEAFF
TRBJ2-3,TRBV7-2,NA,NA,TGTGCCAGCAGCTTAGATACGGGGACAGATACGCAGTATTTT,CASSLDTGTDTQYF
TRBJ2-3,TRBV27,NA,TRBD2,TGTGCCAGCAGTCACATCCTAGCGGGGGGCCCTGGGGGGCAGTATTTT,CASSHILAGGPGGQYF
TRBJ1-6,TRBV6-6,NA,NA,TGTGCCAGCAGGACTGGTAGCTCCTATAATTCACCCCTCCACTTT,CASRTGSSYNSPLHF
TRBJ2-2,TRBV9,NA,NA,TGTGCCAGCAGCCACACTCGGGTGTCGGGGAAGAACACCGGGGAGCTGTTTTTT,CASSHTRVSGKNTGELFF
TRBJ2-7,TRBV7-2,NA,NA,TGTGCCAGCAGCTTAACGGGGTACGAGCAGTACTTC,CASSLTGYEQYF
TRBJ1-5,TRBV9,NA,NA,TGTGCCAGCAGCGTAGATTGGGGTAGTAATCAGCCCCAGCATTTT,CASSVDWGSNQPQHF
TRBJ1-2,TRBV29-1,NA,NA,TGCAGCGTGTTGCTTGGGGGCTATGGCTACACCTTC,CSVLLGGYGYTF
TRBJ1-2,TRBV30,NA,NA,TGTGCCTGGAGTTTTCTGGGACAACCTAATGGCTACACCTTC,CAWSFLGQPNGYTF
TRBJ1-6,TRBV5-1,NA,TRBD1,TGCGCCAGCAGCTGGACAGGGGGCGATTCACCCCTCCACTTT,CASSWTGGDSPLHF
TRBJ2-7,TRBV27,NA,NA,TGTGCCAGCAGTTCTCCCCTCGGGGATAGTTACGAGCAGTACTTC,CASSSPLGDSYEQYF
TRBJ2-5,TRBV15,once,NA,TGTGCCACCAGCAGATCCACCGGGTCCCGAGAGACCCAGTACTTC,CATSRSTGSRETQYF
TRBJ2-7,TRBV9,NA,TRBD2,TGTGCCAGCAGCGTAAATGCGGGAGGGGGCTACGAGCAGTACTTC,CASSVNAGGGYEQYF
TRBJ1-3,TRBV6-5,NA,NA,TGTGCCAGCAGGTTGGCTCCGCTCTCTGGAAACACCATATATTTT,CASRLAPLSGNTIYF
TRBJ1-5,TRBV28,NA,NA,TGTGCCAGCAGTTTAGGGCAGGGCTATAGGCAGCCCCAGCATTTT,CASSLGQGYRQPQHF
TRBJ1-6,TRBV2,NA,NA,TGTGCCAGCAGTGTTTTCAGTGGCGGTAATTCACCCCTCCACTTT,CASSVFSGGNSPLHF
TRBJ1-2,TRBV9,NA,TRBD1,TGTGCCAGCAGCACTAGGACAGGGTTCTATGGCTACACCTTC,CASSTRTGFYGYTF
TRBJ1-1,TRBV9,NA,NA,TGTGCCAGCAGCATCCGACAAGGCGGGGACACTGAAGCTTTCTTT,CASSIRQGGDTEAFF
TRBJ1-4,TRBV9,NA,NA,TGTGCCAGCAGCGCTCCAGACCGGGACACCAATGAAAAACTGTTTTTT,CASSAPDRDTNEKLFF
TRBJ1-5,TRBV2,NA,NA,TGTGCCAGCAGTGGGGTCGGGGGTTATAGCAATCAGCCCCAGCATTTT,CASSGVGGYSNQPQHF
TRBJ2-5,TRBV30,NA,TRBD2,TGTGCCTGGAGTGTTGGACTAGCGGGGGGCAAAGAGACCCAGTACTTC,CAWSVGLAGGKETQYF
TRBJ1-5,TRBV27,NA,NA,TGTGCCAGCAATGGGGGCAGGGGATCAAATCAGCCCCAGCATTTT,CASNGGRGSNQPQHF
TRBJ2-7,TRBV4-1,NA,TRBD2,TGCGCCAGCAGCCCCCTTGCGGGGGGGAGTCCCTACGAGCAGTACTTC,CASSPLAGGSPYEQYF
TRBJ1-2,TRBV9,NA,NA,TGTGCCAGCAGCGTAGGACAGGTGAACTATGGCTACACCTTC,CASSVGQVNYGYTF
TRBJ2-3,TRBV6-5,once,TRBD2,TGTGCCAGCAGTTTAACTAGCGGGGGGCCTGCAGATACGCAGTATTTT,CASSLTSGGPADTQYF
TRBJ1-2,TRBV2,few,NA,TGTGCCAGCAGTGAGTCAGGGGAAGAATATGGCTACACCTTC,CASSESGEEYGYTF
TRBJ2-7,TRBV19,NA,NA,TGTGCCAGTAGTGGCCAGGGTGGGTCCTACGAGCAGTACTTC,CASSGQGGSYEQYF
TRBJ1-5,TRBV19,NA,NA,TGTGCCAGTAGTATTGTAGGTTACAATCAGCCCCAGCATTTT,CASSIVGYNQPQHF
TRBJ2-3,TRBV18,NA,NA,TGTGCCAGCTCACCCCCTGGGGACCCAGATACGCAGTATTTT,CASSPPGDPDTQYF